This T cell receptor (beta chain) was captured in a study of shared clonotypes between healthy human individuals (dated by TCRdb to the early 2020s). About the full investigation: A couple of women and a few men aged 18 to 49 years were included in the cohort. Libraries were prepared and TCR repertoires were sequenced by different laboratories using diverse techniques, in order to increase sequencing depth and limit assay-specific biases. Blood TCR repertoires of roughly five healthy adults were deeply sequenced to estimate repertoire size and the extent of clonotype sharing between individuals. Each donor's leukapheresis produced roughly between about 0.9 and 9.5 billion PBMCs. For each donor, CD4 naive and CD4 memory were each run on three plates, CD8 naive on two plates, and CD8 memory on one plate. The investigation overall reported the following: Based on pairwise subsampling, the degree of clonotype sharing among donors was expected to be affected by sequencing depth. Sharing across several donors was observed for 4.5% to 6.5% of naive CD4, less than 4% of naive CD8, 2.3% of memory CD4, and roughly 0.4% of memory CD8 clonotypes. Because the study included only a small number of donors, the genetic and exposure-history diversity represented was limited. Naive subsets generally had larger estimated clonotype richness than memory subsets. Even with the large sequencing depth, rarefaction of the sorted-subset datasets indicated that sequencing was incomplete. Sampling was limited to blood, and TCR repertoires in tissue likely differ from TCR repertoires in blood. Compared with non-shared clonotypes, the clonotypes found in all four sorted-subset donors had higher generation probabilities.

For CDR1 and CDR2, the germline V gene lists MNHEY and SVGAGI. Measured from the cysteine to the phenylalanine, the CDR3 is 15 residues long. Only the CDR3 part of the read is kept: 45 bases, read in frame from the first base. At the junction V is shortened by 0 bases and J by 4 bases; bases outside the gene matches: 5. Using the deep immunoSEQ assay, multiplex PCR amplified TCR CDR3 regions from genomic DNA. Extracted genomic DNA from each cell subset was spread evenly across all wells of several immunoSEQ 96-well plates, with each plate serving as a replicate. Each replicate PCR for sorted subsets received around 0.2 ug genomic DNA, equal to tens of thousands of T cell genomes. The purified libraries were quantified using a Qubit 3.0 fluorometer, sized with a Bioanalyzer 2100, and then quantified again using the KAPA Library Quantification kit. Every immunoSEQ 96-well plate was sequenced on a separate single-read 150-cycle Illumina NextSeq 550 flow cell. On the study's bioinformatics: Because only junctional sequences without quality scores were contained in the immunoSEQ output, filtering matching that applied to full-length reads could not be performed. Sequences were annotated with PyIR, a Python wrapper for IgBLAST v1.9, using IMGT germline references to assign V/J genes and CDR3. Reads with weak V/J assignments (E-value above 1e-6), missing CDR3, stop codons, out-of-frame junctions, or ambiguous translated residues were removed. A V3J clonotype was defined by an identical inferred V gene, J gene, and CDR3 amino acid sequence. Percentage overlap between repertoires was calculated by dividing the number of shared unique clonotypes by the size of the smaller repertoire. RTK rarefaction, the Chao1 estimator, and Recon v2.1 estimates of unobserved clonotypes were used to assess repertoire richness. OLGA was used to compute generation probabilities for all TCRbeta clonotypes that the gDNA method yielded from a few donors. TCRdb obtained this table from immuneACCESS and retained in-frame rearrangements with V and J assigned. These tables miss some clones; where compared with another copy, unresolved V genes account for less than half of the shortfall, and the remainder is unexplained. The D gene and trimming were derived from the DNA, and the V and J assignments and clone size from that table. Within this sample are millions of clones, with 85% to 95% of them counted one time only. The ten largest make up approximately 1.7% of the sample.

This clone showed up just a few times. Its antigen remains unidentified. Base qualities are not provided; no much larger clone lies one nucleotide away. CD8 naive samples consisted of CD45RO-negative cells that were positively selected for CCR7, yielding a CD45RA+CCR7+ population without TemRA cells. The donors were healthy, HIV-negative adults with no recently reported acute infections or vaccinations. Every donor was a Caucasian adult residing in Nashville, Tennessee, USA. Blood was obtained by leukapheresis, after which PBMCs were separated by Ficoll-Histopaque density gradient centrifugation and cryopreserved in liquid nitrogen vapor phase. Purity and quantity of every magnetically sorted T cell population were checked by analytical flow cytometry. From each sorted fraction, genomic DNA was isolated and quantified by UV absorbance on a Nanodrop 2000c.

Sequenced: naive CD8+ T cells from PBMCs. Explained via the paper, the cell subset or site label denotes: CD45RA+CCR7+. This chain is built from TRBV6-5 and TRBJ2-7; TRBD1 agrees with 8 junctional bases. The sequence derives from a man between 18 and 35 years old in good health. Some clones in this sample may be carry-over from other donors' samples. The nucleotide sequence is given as TGTGCCAGCAGTTACTCCCAGGGGGCGAGATACGAGCAGTACTTC. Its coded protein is CASSYSQGARYEQYF.